Below, 7 T cell receptor beta chains from the same sample are listed, as sequenced in a study of cytomegalovirus exposure and HLA in healthy donors. The PCR employed 60 Vbeta primers together with 13 Jbeta primers. Profiled with immunoSEQ multiplex PCR; TCRdb holds only in-frame clones, not every one. Among roughly 100,000 clones listed, about an eighth were seen once. The sequencing sample was made of PBMCs. The source is a man aged 35 to 55 in good health and CMV-seropositive.

The chain links TRBV29-1 to TRBJ1-3; D not resolved. Trimming left V 2 bases short and J 1 base short, with 9 bases between. Looked up from germline, CDR1 is SQVTM and CDR2 is ANQGSEA. The CDR3 runs to 14 residues. CDR3: CSVEPNISGNTIYF. The CDR3 nucleotides read TGCAGCGTTGAACCTAATATTTCTGGAAACACCATATATTTT.

This clone was observed a few times. V usage is TRBV10-3 and J usage is TRBJ2-1; 11 nucleotides line up with TRBD2. V trimming: 6 bases; J trimming: 0 bases; junction bases outside the gene matches: 4. Germline V CDR1 and CDR2: ENHRY, SYGVKD. The CDR3 is made up of 16 amino acids. The CDR3 coding sequence is TGTGCCATCAGGGGGACTAGCGGAAGCTCCTACAATGAGCAGTTCTTC. Encoded protein: CAIRGTSGSSYNEQFF.

The J gene is TRBJ1-1, the V gene TRBV7-2; D is possibly TRBD1 (6 bases). The CDR3 length is 17 residues. Germline CDR1 and CDR2: SGHTA and FQGNSA. Trimming shortened V by 2 bases and J by 1 base, and 17 bases separated the two germline ends. As DNA, the CDR3 is TGTGCCAGCAGCTTATTCGCGTCGGACAGCCGGAACACTGAAGCTTTCTTT. Protein: CASSLFASDSRNTEAFF. The variable domain in full, completed from reference TRBV7-2 and TRBJ1-1, reads GAGVSQSPSNKVTEKGKDVELRCDPISGHTALYWYRQSLGQGLEFLIYFQGNSAPDKSGLPSDRFSAERTGGSVSTLTIQRTQQEDSAVYLCASSLFASDSRNTEAFFGQGTRLTVV.

V and J are TRBV7-9 and TRBJ2-7; maybe TRBD2 (6 bases). V dropped 5 bases and J dropped 3 bases, with 20 bases sitting between them. CDR3 size: 16 residues. The V gene's germline CDR1 is SEHNR and CDR2 FQNEAQ (reference sequence). The chain's CDR3 is CASSPEGSRQYYEQYF. The CDR3 DNA sequence: TGTGCCAGCAGCCCGGAGGGCTCTAGACAATACTACGAGCAGTACTTC. Together with reference TRBV7-9 and TRBJ2-7, the CDR3 gives the full variable domain: DTGVSQNPRHKITKRGQNVTFRCDPISEHNRLYWYRQTLGQGPEFLTYFQNEAQLEKSRLLSDRFSAERPKGSFSTLEIQRTEQGDSAMYLCASSPEGSRQYYEQYFGPGTRLTVT.

The rearrangement uses TRBV30 and TRBJ2-3, with 7 nucleotides matching TRBD1. Germline V lookup: CDR1 GTSNPN, CDR2 SVGIG (reference sequence). This CDR3 has 16 amino acids. The J segment lost 1 base and the V segment lost 1 base, leaving 8 bases of the junction unmatched. The CDR3 nucleotides are TGTGCCTGGAGTGCCGACAGGGTATCTGGCACAGATACGCAGTATTTT. It specifies CAWSADRVSGTDTQYF.

The J gene is TRBJ1-2, the V gene TRBV2; TRBD1 aligns across 7 bases. The CDR3 covers 14 residues. V was pared by 7 bases and J by 8 bases, with 13 bases of the junction left unmatched. CDR1 is SNHLY, CDR2 FYNNEI, per germline. DNA for the CDR3: TGTGCCAGCATGCTGACAGGGTCTCTCGGGGGCTACACCTTC. The encoded protein is CASMLTGSLGGYTF.

The chain combines TRBV5-1 with TRBJ2-3; the match to TRBD1 covers 8 bases. J gave up 5 bases and V 0 bases, and 8 bases lay outside the gene matches. The CDR3 length is 16 residues. Germline-derived CDR1 and CDR2 are SGHRS and YFSETQ. CDR3 amino acids: CASSLGARGHGDTQYF. CDR3 bases: TGCGCCAGCAGCTTGGGGGCCAGGGGGCATGGAGATACGCAGTATTTT.